The text below deals with one T cell receptor beta chain. This specimen comes from a study of blood T cell repertoires in COVID-19. Looking at the study overall: Samples came from the United States, Italy and Spain, spanning acute and convalescent COVID-19.

Germline V gene data show CDR1 as SGDLS and CDR2 as YYNGEE. Trimming shortened V by 3 bases and J by 2 bases, and 25 bases separated the two germline ends. The length of the CDR3 is 19 residues. Sequencing used immunoSEQ multiplex PCR; TCRdb keeps in-frame clones, though not all of them. The sample yields over 200,000 clones, 92% seen once. The sequence was obtained from a young man with acute or convalescent COVID-19. The chain links TRBV9 to TRBJ2-3; possible D gene TRBD1, 6 bases. What was sequenced was peripheral blood. CDR3 sequence: CASSGARRGGGRPTDTQYF. DNA for the CDR3: TGTGCCAGCAGCGGGGCCCGACGAGGGGGTGGCAGACCCACAGATACGCAGTATTTT.